By sample share, the clone carrying this T cell receptor beta chain is large. The data originate from a study of tumor-infiltrating lymphocytes in oesophageal squamous cell carcinoma. Germline CDR1 SGHVS, CDR2 FNYEAQ. With V trimmed by 5 bases and J by 0 bases, 12 bases remained unmatched. This CDR3 has 20 amino acids. TCRdb reanalysed the PCR reads using MiXCR and keeps one entry per CDR3 protein. The sample lists more than 15,000 distinct CDR3 sequences, roughly 41% seen once, with approximately 13% in the top ten. The J gene is TRBJ2-1, the V gene TRBV7-6, with 14 bases matching TRBD2. The material sequenced was normal esophageal tissue next to the tumor. This TCR came from a male donor with esophageal squamous cell carcinoma. The CDR3 loop is CASSGAPGLAGELSYNEQFF. The CDR3 DNA reads as TGTGCCAGCAGCGGGGCACCGGGACTAGCGGGAGAGCTCTCCTACAATGAGCAGTTCTTC.